The clone carrying this T cell receptor (beta chain) has a count of ten or more. What it recognizes is unknown. These data are taken from a study of CD8 T cells in ankylosing spondylitis. This CDR3 region has 13 residues. Trimming left V 0 bases short and J 6 bases short, with 9 bases between. CDR1 and CDR2 (germline): LNHNV, YYDKDF (reference sequence). In making TCR beta libraries, quantitative 5'-RACE with molecular barcodes was used. TCRdb ran MiXCR on the 5' RACE reads and lists one entry per CDR3 protein. The sample lists fewer than 550,000 distinct CDR3 sequences, about 5.2% seen once, with roughly 3.5% in the top ten. Findings and caveats of the study: Significantly higher representation of disease-linked clones was reported for matched ankylosing spondylitis synovial fluid. Seemingly distinctive of ankylosing spondylitis blood was a TCR beta motif formed by eight highly homologous variants. Researchers report that disease-linked clones proved CD8+ and relatively rare in peripheral blood.

The sequencing sample was made of blood, either unsorted or a sorted T cell fraction (not recorded which). This TCR was sampled from a male donor with ankylosing spondylitis. The chain has TRBV15 and TRBJ2-7; no clear D. The CDR3 DNA follows: TGTGCCACCAGCAGAGATAAACCTGGCGAGCAGTACTTC. Protein: CATSRDKPGEQYF.